Following are 32 T cell receptor beta chains from one sample sequenced in a study of T cell changes during pregnancy in multiple sclerosis. Profiling relied on immunoSEQ multiplex PCR, and the TCRdb table lists in-frame clones only, not all of them. The sample lists nearly 50,000 clones, about 93% occurring once. The sample in question was CD4+ T cells from peripheral blood mononuclear cells, obtained in the first trimester of pregnancy. Receptors originate from a female donor with multiple sclerosis, enrolled in a pregnancy study.

The genes are TRBV30 and TRBJ1-1; 7 bases agree with TRBD1. Per germline, CDR1 GTSNPN and CDR2 SVGIG (reference sequence). The CDR3 spans 15 residues. The CDR3 coding sequence is TGTGCTTATTCCTCCCCTGAGACAGGGTTAACTGAAGCTTTCTTT. This codes for CAYSSPETGLTEAFF. Full variable domain (outside the CDR3, taken from reference TRBV30 and TRBJ1-1): SQTIHQWPATLVQPVGSPLSLECTVEGTSNPNLYWYRQAAGRGLQLLFYSVGIGQISSEVPQNLSASRPQDRQFILSSKKLLLSDSGFYLCAYSSPETGLTEAFFGQGTRLTVV.

The chain is built from TRBV19 and TRBJ2-2, with 8 bases that match TRBD1. This CDR3 spans 15 amino acids. Looked up from germline, CDR1 is LNHDA and CDR2 is SQIVND (reference sequence). J lost 3 bases, V lost 5 bases, and 5 bases had no gene match. CDR3 DNA: TGTGCCAGTAGTCCCTCAGGGGGCCACACCGGGGAGCTGTTTTTT. Protein: CASSPSGGHTGELFF.

V and J are TRBV18 and TRBJ1-1; 8 nucleotides match TRBD1. The CDR3 is 15 amino acids. Germline V lookup: CDR1 KGHSH, CDR2 LQKENI. Trimming at V came to 0 bases and at J to 5 bases, leaving 5 bases not matched to a gene. CDR3 residues: CASSPPSRGRTEAFF. The CDR3 DNA sequence: TGTGCCAGCTCACCACCTTCCAGGGGGCGGACTGAAGCTTTCTTT.

This chain connects TRBV6-5 to TRBJ1-5; 8 bases line up with TRBD1. CDR3 length equals 14 residues. Losses at the gene ends were 3 bases for V and 4 bases for J; bases not matched to a gene: 2. CDR1 is MNHEY and CDR2 is SVGAGI in the germline V gene. The CDR3 DNA reads as TGTGCCAGCAGTTATGGACAGGGAAATCAGCCCCAGCATTTT. Its protein is CASSYGQGNQPQHF.

The CDR3 sequence: CASSPQGGVDTQYF. CDR3 sequence (DNA): TGTGCCAGCAGTCCGCAGGGTGGGGTAGATACGCAGTATTTT. This rearrangement joins TRBV27 to TRBJ2-3; a weak D match, TRBD1 (5 bases). V was cut by 5 bases and J by 5 bases, with 14 bases left in between. The CDR3 is 14 amino acids. CDR1 and CDR2 (germline): MNHEY, SMNVEV (reference sequence).

V and J are TRBV7-2 and TRBJ1-5; D is uncertain. The ends were cut back, 5 bases at V and 5 bases at J, with 7 bases in the middle. CDR1 is SGHTA and CDR2 is FQGNSA in the germline V gene. The length of the CDR3 is 12 residues. The CDR3 nucleotides read TGTGCCAGCAGCCTACGGTATCAGCCCCAGCATTTT. The encoded protein is CASSLRYQPQHF. Combining the CDR3 with reference TRBV7-2 and TRBJ1-5 gives the whole variable domain GAGVSQSPSNKVTEKGKDVELRCDPISGHTALYWYRQSLGQGLEFLIYFQGNSAPDKSGLPSDRFSAERTGGSVSTLTIQRTQQEDSAVYLCASSLRYQPQHFGDGTRLSIL.

This chain uses TRBV7-3 with TRBJ2-3; 9 nucleotides agree with TRBD1. CDR1 SGHTA and CDR2 FQGTGA come from the germline V gene. Trimming cost V 6 bases and J 2 bases; bases outside gene matches: 12. The CDR3 totals 17 residues. Here the CDR3 DNA reads TGTGCCAGCAGTCCCGGGACAGGGAGGAAGACCACAGATACGCAGTATTTT. Protein sequence: CASSPGTGRKTTDTQYF.

The chain links TRBV29-1 to TRBJ1-1; 7 bases map to TRBD1. J gave up 5 bases and V 7 bases, and 7 bases lay outside the gene matches. This CDR3 has 12 amino acids. Germline assignment: CDR1 SQVTM and CDR2 ANQGSEA. The CDR3 reads CSGITGETEAFF. The CDR3 bases are TGCAGCGGTATTACAGGGGAGACTGAAGCTTTCTTT.

This clone was found once. This rearrangement joins TRBV15 to TRBJ2-4, with D maybe TRBD2 (6 bases). There are 14 residues in the CDR3. V was pared by 2 bases and J by 9 bases, with 14 bases between. Germline V gene lookup returns CDR1 LNHNV and CDR2 YYDKDF (reference sequence). The CDR3 DNA is TGTGCCACCAGCAGACGCGGACGGGAGAGCATTCAGTACTTC. Translated, it gives CATSRRGRESIQYF.

The chain couples TRBV7-3 to TRBJ2-5; a weak D match, TRBD1 (5 bases). There are 15 residues in the CDR3. Germline loops: CDR1 SGHTA, CDR2 FQGTGA. Trimming removed 3 bases from V and 5 bases from J, with 16 bases in between. CDR3 DNA: TGTGCCAGCAGCTTCACTGGGGCCAAGGAGGAGACCCAGTACTTC. Its translation: CASSFTGAKEETQYF.

This rearrangement joins TRBV5-1 to TRBJ1-4, with 9 nucleotides matching TRBD1. This CDR3 has 16 residues. The J segment lost 0 bases and the V segment lost 3 bases, leaving 3 bases of the junction unmatched. From germline, CDR1 is SGHRS and CDR2 YFSETQ. The CDR3: CASSWDRDSTNEKLFF. The CDR3 bases are TGCGCCAGCAGCTGGGACAGGGATTCAACTAATGAAAAACTGTTTTTT.

This chain links TRBV28 with TRBJ2-1, with 10 bases identical to TRBD2. Germline lookup yields CDR1 MDHEN and CDR2 SYDVKM. V gave up 8 bases and J gave up 3 bases; unmatched junction bases: 10. This CDR3 region has 16 residues. The CDR3 reads CASRIRTSGSYNEQFF. The CDR3 region has the DNA TGTGCCAGCCGAATAAGGACTAGCGGAAGCTACAATGAGCAGTTCTTC.

V gene TRBV12-5 combines with J gene TRBJ1-1; D remains unclear. This CDR3 is 13 amino acids long. V dropped 3 bases and J dropped 3 bases, with 8 bases sitting between them. Germline V gene lookup returns CDR1 LGHNT and CDR2 FRNRAP. The CDR3 bases are TGTGCTAGTGGTTTAAAGAGGGACACTGAAGCTTTCTTT. Its translation is CASGLKRDTEAFF.

The genes are TRBV19 and TRBJ2-1, with 10 bases lining up with TRBD1. V lost 4 bases and J lost 0; bases outside the gene matches: 3. The CDR3 has 16 amino acids. Germline CDR1 and CDR2: LNHDA and SQIVND (reference sequence). The CDR3 bases are TGTGCCAGTAGTAGACAGGGGGCGGCCTCCTACAATGAGCAGTTCTTC. Its translation: CASSRQGAASYNEQFF.

The chain recombines TRBV7-2 with TRBJ1-6; no reliable D call. The CDR3 has 17 residues. Germline CDR1 and CDR2: SGHTA and FQGNSA. Trimming removed 5 bases from V and 8 bases from J, with 22 bases in between. The DNA for the CDR3 is TGTGCCAGCAGCCATCGAGTTGAGTTTAGAATTTATTCACCCCTCCACTTT. Translation: CASSHRVEFRIYSPLHF.

V gene TRBV5-6 combines with J gene TRBJ2-7; 11 bases match TRBD2. CDR3 length: 14 amino acids. V was clipped by 2 bases and J by 4 bases; unmatched bases: 2. Germline CDR1 is SGHDT and CDR2 is YYEEEE. The CDR3 sequence: CASSFTSGGYEQYF. The CDR3, as DNA: TGTGCCAGCAGCTTTACTAGCGGGGGTTACGAGCAGTACTTC.

This clone was detected a few times. One junction end disagrees with the germline gene, perhaps due to a read error. The J gene is TRBJ2-7, the V gene TRBV4-1; possible D gene TRBD1, 5 bases. CDR1 and CDR2 from the germline V gene are MGHRA and YSYEKL. There are 13 residues in the CDR3. In nucleotides, the CDR3 is TGCGCCAGCCGCCATATAGGGGTTTCCGAGCAGTACTTC. It codes for CASRHIGVSEQYF.

Details on this clone: The germline gene is not matched at one end of the junction; a read error may be the cause. Other DNA sequences in the same sample also yield this CDR3. This rearrangement joins TRBV19 to TRBJ1-1; D remains unclear. CDR1 is LNHDA, CDR2 SQIVND, per germline (reference sequence). The CDR3 contains 12 residues. The CDR3 coding sequence is TGTGCCAGTAGCCCCCACTACGGTGAAGCCTTCTTT. Amino acid sequence: CASSPHYGEAFF.

The chain couples TRBV5-6 to TRBJ2-6, with D perhaps TRBD2 (7 bases). Trimming shortened V by 3 bases and J by 2 bases, and 12 bases separated the two germline ends. The CDR3 covers 16 residues. Per germline, CDR1 SGHDT and CDR2 YYEEEE. CDR3 sequence: CASSWWGGAGANVLTF. CDR3 DNA: TGTGCCAGCAGCTGGTGGGGGGGCGCTGGGGCCAACGTCCTGACTTTC.

The chain combines TRBV7-2 with TRBJ2-7; 12 bases align to TRBD1. This CDR3 region has 13 residues. The germline gives CDR1 SGHTA, CDR2 FQGNSA. V lost 5 bases, J lost 6 bases, and 2 bases stayed unmatched. CDR3 protein: CASSRDRGLEQYF. For the CDR3, the DNA is TGTGCCAGCAGCCGGGACAGGGGGCTCGAGCAGTACTTC.

V usage is TRBV5-1 and J usage is TRBJ2-3; D is perhaps TRBD2 (5 bases). The germline V gene has CDR1 SGHRS and CDR2 YFSETQ. This CDR3 is built from 14 residues. V was shortened by 3 bases and J by 5 bases, with 13 bases between the two germline ends. CDR3 protein: CASSSRLREDTQYF. As DNA, the CDR3 is TGCGCCAGCAGCTCCCGCCTACGGGAAGATACGCAGTATTTT.

The chain employs TRBV19 and TRBJ1-1; D remains unclear. The CDR3 sequence is 14 residues long. Trimming cost V 2 bases and J 5 bases, with 12 bases left between them. Germline V gives CDR1 LNHDA, CDR2 SQIVND (reference sequence). The DNA of the CDR3 is TGTGCCAGTAGTATACCGGGGTTTGGTACTGAAGCTTTCTTT. This sequence encodes CASSIPGFGTEAFF. The full variable domain, its missing parts supplied by reference TRBV19 and TRBJ1-1, is DGGITQSPKYLFRKEGQNVTLSCEQNLNHDAMYWYRQDPGQGLRLIYYSQIVNDFQKGDIAEGYSVSREKKESFPLTVTSAQKNPTAFYLCASSIPGFGTEAFFGQGTRLTVV.

J is TRBJ2-7 and V is TRBV5-6; 7 bases line up with TRBD2. This CDR3 has 18 residues. In germline, CDR1 is SGHDT, CDR2 YYEEEE. The V segment lost 1 base and the J segment 7 bases; nucleotides outside the gene matches: 20. The CDR3 bases are TGTGCCAGCAGCTTGTTGGTGGGGGGAGGACTAGGACCCGGGGAGCAGTACTTC. Translated, it gives CASSLLVGGGLGPGEQYF.

The rearrangement joins TRBV29-1 to TRBJ2-3; tentatively, D is TRBD2 (5 bases). Germline CDR1 reads SQVTM; CDR2 reads ANQGSEA. The CDR3 totals 14 residues. Between the trimmed V and J ends, which lost 2 bases and 2 bases, there was a span of 11 bases. CDR3 residues: CSVESGFHTDTQYF. The CDR3 coding sequence is TGCAGCGTTGAATCGGGGTTTCACACAGATACGCAGTATTTT.

This rearrangement joins TRBV9 to TRBJ1-3, with D perhaps matching TRBD1 (5 bases). The CDR3 length is 15 residues. Germline lookup yields CDR1 SGDLS and CDR2 YYNGEE. Trimming removed 3 bases from V and 4 bases from J, with 14 bases in between. CDR3 nucleotide sequence: TGTGCCAGCAGCGCCCTTCCGGGGGTAGGAAACACCATATATTTT. Amino acids: CASSALPGVGNTIYF.

J is TRBJ2-1 and V is TRBV29-1, with D possibly being TRBD2 (6 bases). Trimming removed 5 bases from V and 2 bases from J, with 28 bases in between. The CDR3 runs to 19 residues. CDR1 and CDR2 from the germline V gene are SQVTM and ANQGSEA. CDR3 protein: CSVSPTRADYRRAYNEQFF. DNA for the CDR3: TGCAGCGTTTCACCTACACGAGCGGACTACCGACGGGCCTACAATGAGCAGTTCTTC.

The chain carries TRBV5-8 and TRBJ2-3; the D is unclear. Trimming cost V 7 bases and J 0 bases, with 9 bases left between them. The V gene's germline CDR1 is SGHTS and CDR2 YDEGEE. The CDR3 totals 13 residues. As DNA, the CDR3 is TGTGCCAGCGGGCGATCTAGCACAGATACGCAGTATTTT. This gives the protein CASGRSSTDTQYF.

The table lists this clone with a few counts. The chain employs TRBV10-3 and TRBJ1-2, with a tentative D call TRBD1 (5 bases). The CDR3 is 14 residues long. Deletions cut 0 bases from V and 4 bases from J, with 9 bases between. Germline V CDR1 and CDR2: ENHRY, SYGVKD. In DNA, the CDR3 is TGTGCCATCAGTGAGTCGGTGCAGGGCTATGGCTACACCTTC. This gives the protein CAISESVQGYGYTF.

The V gene is TRBV14, the J gene TRBJ2-5; D gene unclear. The germline V gene has CDR1 SGHDN and CDR2 FVKESK. V was shortened by 0 bases and J by 2 bases, with 4 bases between the two germline ends. There are 13 residues in the CDR3. The CDR3 nucleotides are TGTGCCAGCAGCCAAGATCAGCAAGAGACCCAGTACTTC. Its translation is CASSQDQQETQYF.

V is TRBV9 and J is TRBJ1-5, with TRBD1 as a possible D gene (6 bases). CDR1 and CDR2 from the germline V gene are SGDLS and YYNGEE. The CDR3 consists of 15 residues. Trimming cost V 4 bases and J 0 bases, with 11 bases left between them. The CDR3 loop reads CASSTGQYSNQPQHF. CDR3 nucleotide sequence: TGTGCCAGCAGCACCGGACAGTATAGCAATCAGCCCCAGCATTTT.

The chain has TRBV5-1 and TRBJ2-2; 10 positions match TRBD2. The J segment lost 6 bases and the V segment lost 2 bases, leaving 10 bases of the junction unmatched. CDR3 length: 17 residues. CDR1 is SGHRS, CDR2 YFSETQ, per germline. For the CDR3, the DNA is TGCGCCAGCAGCTTAATAGCGGGGGGCGGTCGTCCCGGGGAGCTGTTTTTT. It codes for CASSLIAGGGRPGELFF.

The chain links TRBV7-3 to TRBJ2-1, with 8 nucleotides matching TRBD2. CDR1 and CDR2 from the germline V gene are SGHTA and FQGTGA. V trimming: 5 bases; J trimming: 8 bases; junction bases outside the gene matches: 14. The CDR3 is made up of 16 amino acids. CDR3 sequence: CASSPQATGGADEQFF. DNA of the CDR3: TGTGCCAGCAGCCCACAAGCGACGGGGGGGGCGGATGAGCAGTTCTTC.